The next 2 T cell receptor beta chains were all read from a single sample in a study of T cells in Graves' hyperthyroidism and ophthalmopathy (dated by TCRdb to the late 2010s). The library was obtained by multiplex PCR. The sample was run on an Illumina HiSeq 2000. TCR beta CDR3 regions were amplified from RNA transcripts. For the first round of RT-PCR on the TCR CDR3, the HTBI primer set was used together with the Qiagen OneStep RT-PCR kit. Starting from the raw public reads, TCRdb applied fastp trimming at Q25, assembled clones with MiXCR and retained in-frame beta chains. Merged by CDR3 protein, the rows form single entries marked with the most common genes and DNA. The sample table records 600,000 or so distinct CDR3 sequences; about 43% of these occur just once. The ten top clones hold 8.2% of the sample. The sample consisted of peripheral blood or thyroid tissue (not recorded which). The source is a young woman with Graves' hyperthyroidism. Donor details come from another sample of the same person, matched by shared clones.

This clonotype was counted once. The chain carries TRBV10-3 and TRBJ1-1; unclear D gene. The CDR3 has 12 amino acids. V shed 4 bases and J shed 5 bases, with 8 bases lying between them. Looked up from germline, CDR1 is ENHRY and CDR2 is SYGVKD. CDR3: CAISAPGTEAFF. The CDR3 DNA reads TGTGCCATCAGTGCTCCGGGGACTGAAGCTTTCTTT.

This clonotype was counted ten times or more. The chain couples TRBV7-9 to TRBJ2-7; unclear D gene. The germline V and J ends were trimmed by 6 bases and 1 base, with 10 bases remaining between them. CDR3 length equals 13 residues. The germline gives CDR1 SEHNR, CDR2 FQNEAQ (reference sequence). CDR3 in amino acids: CASRQASSYEQYF. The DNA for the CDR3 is TGTGCCAGCAGGCAGGCCAGTTCCTACGAGCAGTACTTC.